What follows are 21 T cell receptor beta chains derived from one specimen sequenced in a study of CD8 T cells in ankylosing spondylitis. Notes on the study in general: Blood of patients with ankylosing spondylitis appeared to be characterized by a TCR beta motif of about 8 highly homologous variants.

Their specific antigens are unknown. MiXCR was run by TCRdb on the 5' RACE reads, yielding one entry per CDR3 protein. The sample yields a few hundred thousand distinct CDR3 sequences, 17% seen once. Sequencing input: blood, either unsorted or a sorted T cell fraction (not recorded which). These receptors were collected from a male donor with ankylosing spondylitis.

This clonotype turned up a few times. The rearrangement joins TRBV7-6 to TRBJ2-3; TRBD2 matches at 9 bases. Germline V gene data show CDR1 as SGHVS and CDR2 as FNYEAQ. The V and J ends lost 5 bases and 1 base, in that order; junction bases with no gene match: 7. The CDR3 loop spans 16 amino acids. Here the CDR3 reads CASSALAGVGTDTQYF. The CDR3 nucleotides are TGTGCCAGCAGCGCATTAGCGGGAGTGGGCACAGATACGCAGTATTTT.

V gene TRBV28 combines with J gene TRBJ1-2; D perhaps matches TRBD1 (5 bases). Between the trimmed V and J ends, which lost 4 bases and 4 bases, there was a span of 16 bases. CDR3 size: 15 residues. CDR1 is MDHEN and CDR2 is SYDVKM in the germline V gene. The CDR3 coding sequence is TGTGCCAGCAGTTCCTTTTTAGGGAGGGGCTATGGCTACACCTTC. Protein sequence: CASSSFLGRGYGYTF.

The chain links TRBV12-3 or TRBV12-4 to TRBJ2-3, with D possibly being TRBD1 or TRBD2 (6 bases each). The CDR3 extends over 16 amino acids. V was trimmed by 5 bases and J by 4 bases, leaving 19 bases between them. Here the CDR3 reads CASSPRGGHKADTQYF. CDR3 DNA sequence: TGTGCCAGCAGTCCTAGAGGGGGGCATAAGGCAGATACGCAGTATTTT.

This clonotype has a handful of counts. J is TRBJ2-7 and V is TRBV6-5, with D tentatively TRBD1 (5 bases). Trimming removed 2 bases at V and 5 bases at J, with 16 bases between. The CDR3 is made up of 15 amino acids. CDR1 is MNHEY and CDR2 is SVGAGI in the germline V gene. CDR3 loop: CASSYQGQAAHEQYF. CDR3 DNA: TGTGCCAGCAGTTACCAGGGCCAGGCCGCTCACGAGCAGTACTTC.

This clonotype was recorded a few times. The gene calls are TRBV2 and TRBJ1-2; 12 nucleotides line up with TRBD1. Trimming cost V 5 bases and J 8 bases; bases outside gene matches: 12. Germline values: CDR1 SNHLY, CDR2 FYNNEI. This CDR3 region has 16 residues. DNA for the CDR3: TGTGCCAGCAGTTTCAGGGGACAGGGGGCGCTTCCAGGCTACACCTTC. It translates to CASSFRGQGALPGYTF.

The genes are TRBV20-1 and TRBJ2-3, with TRBD2 as a possible D gene (6 bases). The germline V and J ends were trimmed by 5 bases and 2 bases, with 20 bases remaining between them. Per the germline V gene, CDR1 is DFQATT and CDR2 is SNEGSKA (reference sequence). The CDR3 is 16 residues long. The CDR3 is CSAPGTATTFTDTQYF. As DNA, the CDR3 is TGCAGTGCTCCCGGGACTGCCACGACGTTCACAGATACGCAGTATTTT.

The chain links TRBV10-1 to TRBJ2-3; D not certain. Trimming left V 4 bases short and J 4 bases short, with 12 bases between. Per the germline V gene, CDR1 is WNHNN and CDR2 is SYGVQD (reference sequence). The CDR3 runs to 14 residues. This chain's CDR3 is CASSAEPTSDTQYF. DNA of the CDR3: TGCGCCAGCAGTGCGGAACCTACCTCAGATACGCAGTATTTT.

The chain carries TRBV15 and TRBJ1-4; D unresolved. The CDR3 contains 15 residues. With 0 bases removed from V and 8 bases from J, the gap between germline ends came to 13 bases. The germline gives CDR1 LNHNV, CDR2 YYDKDF (reference sequence). DNA for the CDR3: TGTGCCACCAGCAGAGATCTCCGGGGAGCCGAAAAACTGTTTTTT. The encoded protein is CATSRDLRGAEKLFF.

The V call is TRBV4-3, the J call TRBJ2-5; D is unclear. Germline CDR1 is LGHNA and CDR2 is YSLEER. Trimming pared 4 bases from V and 2 bases from J, leaving 8 bases between. CDR3 length: 13 amino acids. DNA for the CDR3: TGCGCCAGCAGCCTAACGCGGCAAGAGACCCAGTACTTC. Its translation: CASSLTRQETQYF.

The rearrangement joins TRBV30 to TRBJ2-7; maybe TRBD2 (5 bases). Per the germline V gene, CDR1 is GTSNPN and CDR2 is SVGIG (reference sequence). CDR3 length: 12 residues. Trimming took off 0 bases at V and 3 bases at J, with 6 bases between the two ends. The CDR3 here is CAWSVGLYEQYF. CDR3 in DNA: TGTGCCTGGAGTGTAGGACTCTACGAGCAGTACTTC.

The table lists this clonotype with a few counts. The gene calls are TRBV12-3 or TRBV12-4 and TRBJ2-1; the match to TRBD1 covers 9 bases. CDR3 length: 14 amino acids. After removal of 6 bases from V and 10 bases from J, the junction contained 10 bases not matched to a gene. The CDR3 DNA reads as TGTGCCAGCAGCGGGGGGACAGGGCTTGGGGAGCAGTTCTTC. This gives the protein CASSGGTGLGEQFF.

This clonotype was found a few times. V is TRBV7-2 and J is TRBJ2-7; D remains unclear. Germline V gene data show CDR1 as SGHTA and CDR2 as FQGNSA. V was shortened by 1 base and J by 2 bases, with 9 bases between the two germline ends. The CDR3 has 14 amino acids. As DNA, the CDR3 is TGTGCCAGCAGCTTAGATAACAGAGCCTACGAGCAGTACTTC. It yields the protein CASSLDNRAYEQYF. The full variable domain, with the rest looked up from reference TRBV7-2 and TRBJ2-7, is GAGVSQSPSNKVTEKGKDVELRCDPISGHTALYWYRQSLGQGLEFLIYFQGNSAPDKSGLPSDRFSAERTGGSVSTLTIQRTQQEDSAVYLCASSLDNRAYEQYFGPGTRLTVT.

This clonotype has just a few counts. The gene calls are TRBV29-1 and TRBJ2-3, with TRBD2 matching over 8 bases. V shed 3 bases and J 5 bases; nucleotides not matched to a gene: 7. Per the germline V gene, CDR1 is SQVTM and CDR2 is ANQGSEA. The CDR3 extends over 14 amino acids. This chain's CDR3 is CSVDSGGVGDTQYF. The CDR3 nucleotides are TGCAGCGTTGATTCGGGAGGGGTGGGAGATACGCAGTATTTT.

A few counts support this clonotype. The CDR3 DNA sequence: TGTGCCAGCAGCGCAACCAATGAGCAGTTCTTC. Its translation: CASSATNEQFF. The rearrangement links TRBV12-3 or TRBV12-4 to TRBJ2-1; no clear D. The CDR3 spans 11 residues. V was pared by 6 bases and J by 6 bases, with 6 bases between.

V is TRBV5-5 and J is TRBJ2-2; TRBD1 is a possible D gene (6 bases). Germline assignment: CDR1 SGHKS and CDR2 YYEKEE (reference sequence). The V and J ends lost 4 bases and 2 bases respectively, with 12 bases between them. CDR3 length: 15 residues. DNA for the CDR3: TGTGCCAGCAGCGTCGGGACACTAAACACCGGGGAGCTGTTTTTT. Translating it yields CASSVGTLNTGELFF.

This clonotype was seen more than once but under ten times. The chain uses TRBV5-1 and TRBJ2-2; a weak D match, TRBD1 (6 bases). The CDR3 has 16 amino acids. The germline gives CDR1 SGHRS, CDR2 YFSETQ. Trimming pared 3 bases from V and 5 bases from J, leaving 17 bases between. CDR3 sequence (DNA): TGCGCCAGCAGCTCTCAATCAGGGGCCGCGACCGGGGAGCTGTTTTTT. Translating gives CASSSQSGAATGELFF.

This clonotype was recorded many times. This rearrangement joins TRBV28 to TRBJ2-7; TRBD2 might be the D (5 bases). V dropped 10 bases and J dropped 6 bases, with 16 bases sitting between them. The CDR3 is 12 residues long. The germline CDR1 and CDR2 sequences are MDHEN and SYDVKM. In nucleotides, the CDR3 is TGTGCCACCGGGGTGGAGAGTGCCGAGCAGTACTTC. Translated, it gives CATGVESAEQYF.

In its sample, this clonotype was seen a few times. The V gene is TRBV7-6, the J gene TRBJ1-1; D uncertain. The V gene lost 4 bases and the J gene lost 4 bases, with 10 bases spanning the gap. From germline, CDR1 is SGHVS and CDR2 FNYEAQ. The CDR3 is made up of 13 amino acids. CDR3 residues: CASSSGLSTEAFF. The CDR3 DNA reads TGTGCCAGCAGCTCGGGGTTGAGCACTGAAGCTTTCTTT. Looking up the rest from reference TRBV7-6 and TRBJ1-1 gives the full variable domain: GAGVSQSPRYKVTKRGQDVALRCDPISGHVSLYWYRQALGQGPEFLTYFNYEAQQDKSGLPNDRFSAERPEGSISTLTIQRTEQRDSAMYRCASSSGLSTEAFFGQGTRLTVV.

V usage is TRBV5-8 and J usage is TRBJ1-2; no reliable D call. The germline V and J ends were trimmed by 3 bases and 1 base, with 10 bases remaining between them. CDR1 is SGHTS, CDR2 YDEGEE, per germline. The CDR3 spans 14 residues. The chain's CDR3 is CASSYSGFNYGYTF. CDR3 bases: TGTGCCAGCAGCTACTCGGGATTTAACTATGGCTACACCTTC.

This clonotype was detected only once. Since no conserved phenylalanine or tryptophan closes the CDR3, a read error is the likely cause. This rearrangement joins TRBV5-1 to TRBJ2-1; D gene uncertain. Per the germline V gene, CDR1 is SGHRS and CDR2 is YFSETQ. This CDR3 region has 13 residues. The V end was cut by 0 bases, the J end by 7 bases, with 8 bases between. The CDR3: CASSLAGWNEQFL. The CDR3 DNA sequence: TGCGCCAGCAGCTTGGCCGGTTGGAATGAGCAGTTCTTA.

This clonotype was seen more than once but under ten times. CDR3: CAISPQGNYGYTF. DNA for the CDR3: TGTGCCATCAGCCCTCAGGGGAACTATGGCTACACCTTC. The chain has TRBV10-3 and TRBJ1-2; D is possibly TRBD1 (6 bases). The germline V gene has CDR1 ENHRY and CDR2 SYGVKD. V was pared by 6 bases and J by 2 bases, with 10 bases between. CDR3 length equals 13 residues.